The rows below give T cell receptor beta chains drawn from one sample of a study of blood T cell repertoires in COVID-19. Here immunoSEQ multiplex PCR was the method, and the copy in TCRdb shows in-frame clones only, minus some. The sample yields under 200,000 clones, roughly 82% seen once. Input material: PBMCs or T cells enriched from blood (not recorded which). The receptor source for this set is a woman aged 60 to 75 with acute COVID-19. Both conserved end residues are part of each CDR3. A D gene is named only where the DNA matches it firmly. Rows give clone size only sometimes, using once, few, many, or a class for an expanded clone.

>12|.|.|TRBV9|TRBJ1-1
CASSTQQGEAFF
TGTGCCAGCAGCACACAACAGGGTGAAGCTTTCTTT
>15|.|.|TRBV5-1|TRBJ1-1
CASSHQVGSNTEAFF
TGCGCCAGCAGCCACCAGGTCGGGAGTAACACTGAAGCTTTCTTT
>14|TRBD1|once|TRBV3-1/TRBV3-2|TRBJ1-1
CASSQGQLNTEAFF
TGTGCCAGCAGCCAGGGACAGTTGAACACTGAAGCTTTCTTT
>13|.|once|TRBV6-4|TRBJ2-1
CASSNQGGGEQFF
TGTGCCAGCAGTAACCAAGGGGGGGGTGAGCAGTTCTTC
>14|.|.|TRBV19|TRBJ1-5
CASSIGPSNQPQHF
TGTGCCAGTAGTATTGGGCCGAGCAATCAGCCCCAGCATTTT
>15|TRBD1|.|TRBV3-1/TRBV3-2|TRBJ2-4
CASSQDEGAGNIQYF
TGTGCCAGCAGCCAAGATGAGGGGGCGGGAAACATTCAGTACTTC
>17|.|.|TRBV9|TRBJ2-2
CASSVGHPAGVTGELFF
TGTGCCAGCAGCGTAGGCCACCCAGCAGGGGTCACCGGGGAGCTGTTTTTT
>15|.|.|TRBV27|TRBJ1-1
CASSPDGDGNTEAFF
TGTGCCAGCAGTCCGGACGGGGATGGGAACACTGAAGCTTTCTTT
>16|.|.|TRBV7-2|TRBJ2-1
CASSLTLATSYNEQFF
TGTGCCAGCAGCTTAACCCTAGCAACCTCCTACAATGAGCAGTTCTTC
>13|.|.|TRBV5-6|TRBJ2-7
CASSLVGLPEQYF
TGTGCCAGCAGCTTAGTGGGCCTGCCCGAGCAGTACTTC
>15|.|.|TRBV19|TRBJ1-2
CASSTGPGIYYGYTF
TGTGCCAGTAGTACCGGCCCCGGGATCTACTATGGCTACACCTTC
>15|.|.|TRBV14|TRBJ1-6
CASSQDRGPNSPLHF
TGTGCCAGCAGCCAGGATCGAGGCCCCAATTCACCCCTCCACTTT
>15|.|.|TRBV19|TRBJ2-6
CASSPQVSGANVLTF
TGTGCCAGTAGTCCGCAGGTCTCTGGGGCCAACGTCCTGACTTTC
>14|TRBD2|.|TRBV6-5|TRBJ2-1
CASRGLAGHNEQFF
TGTGCCAGCCGGGGACTAGCGGGCCACAATGAGCAGTTCTTC
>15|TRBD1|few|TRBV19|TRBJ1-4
CASSIGTGGNEKLFF
TGTGCCAGTAGTATCGGGACAGGGGGGAATGAAAAACTGTTTTTT
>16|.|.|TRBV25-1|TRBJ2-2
CASSPGGVRGTGELFF
TGTGCCAGCTCCCCCGGCGGGGTCAGGGGGACCGGGGAGCTGTTTTTT
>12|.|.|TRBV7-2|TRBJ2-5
CASSTSRETQYF
TGTGCCAGCTCTACTAGTCGAGAGACCCAGTACTTC
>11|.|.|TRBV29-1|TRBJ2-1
CSLGGYNEQFF
TGCAGTCTCGGGGGCTACAATGAGCAGTTCTTC
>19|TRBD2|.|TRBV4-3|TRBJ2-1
CASSQGRASGGPSYNEQFF
TGCGCCAGCAGCCAAGGAAGGGCTAGCGGGGGCCCCTCCTACAATGAGCAGTTCTTC
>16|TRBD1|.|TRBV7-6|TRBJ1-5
CASSLGGGQGNQPQHF
TGTGCCAGCAGCTTAGGTGGGGGACAGGGCAATCAGCCCCAGCATTTT
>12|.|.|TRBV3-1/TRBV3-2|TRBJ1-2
CASSQEGGGYTF
TGTGCCAGCAGCCAAGAAGGCGGTGGCTACACCTTC
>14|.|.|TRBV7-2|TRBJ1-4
CASSLVAGSEKLFF
TGTGCCAGCAGCTTAGTGGCAGGGTCTGAAAAACTGTTTTTT
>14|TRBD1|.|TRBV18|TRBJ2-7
CASSPGTGGPEQYF
TGTGCCAGCTCCCCCGGGACAGGGGGTCCCGAGCAGTACTTC
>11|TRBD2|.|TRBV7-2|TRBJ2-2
CASSLTSALFF
TGTGCCAGCAGCTTGACTAGCGCGCTGTTTTTT
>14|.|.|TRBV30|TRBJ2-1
CAWTTSGGLSEQFF
TGTGCCTGGACAACCAGCGGAGGCTTGAGTGAGCAGTTCTTC
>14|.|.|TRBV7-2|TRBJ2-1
CASSPTSFDNEQFF
TGTGCCAGCAGCCCTACTAGCTTTGACAATGAGCAGTTCTTC
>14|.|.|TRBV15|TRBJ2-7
CATSRDVGGTDQYF
TGTGCCACCAGCAGAGATGTGGGAGGAACCGACCAGTACTTC